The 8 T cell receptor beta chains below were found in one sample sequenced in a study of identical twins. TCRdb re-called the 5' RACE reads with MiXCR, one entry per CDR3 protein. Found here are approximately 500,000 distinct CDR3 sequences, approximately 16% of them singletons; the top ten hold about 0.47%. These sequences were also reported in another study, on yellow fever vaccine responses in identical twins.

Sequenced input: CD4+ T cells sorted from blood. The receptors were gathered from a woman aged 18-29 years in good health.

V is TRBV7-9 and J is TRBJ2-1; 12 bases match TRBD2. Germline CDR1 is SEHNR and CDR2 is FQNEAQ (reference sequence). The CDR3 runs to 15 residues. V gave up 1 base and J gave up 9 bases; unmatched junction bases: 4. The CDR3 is CASSLGLAGDSEQFF. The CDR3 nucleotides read TGTGCCAGCAGCTTAGGACTAGCGGGAGATAGTGAGCAGTTCTTC.

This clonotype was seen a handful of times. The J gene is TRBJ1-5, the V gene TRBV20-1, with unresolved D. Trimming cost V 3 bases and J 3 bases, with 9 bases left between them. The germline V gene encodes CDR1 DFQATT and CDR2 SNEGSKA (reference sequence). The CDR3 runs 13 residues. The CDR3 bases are TGCAGTGCTAGGGCCGGGGACAATCAGCCCCAGCATTTT. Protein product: CSARAGDNQPQHF.

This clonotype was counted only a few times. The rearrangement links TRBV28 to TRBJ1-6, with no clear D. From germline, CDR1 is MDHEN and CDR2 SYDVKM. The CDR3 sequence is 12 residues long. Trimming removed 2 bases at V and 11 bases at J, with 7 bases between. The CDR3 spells CASSLSNPPLHF. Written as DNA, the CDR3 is TGTGCCAGCAGTTTAAGCAACCCACCCCTCCACTTT.

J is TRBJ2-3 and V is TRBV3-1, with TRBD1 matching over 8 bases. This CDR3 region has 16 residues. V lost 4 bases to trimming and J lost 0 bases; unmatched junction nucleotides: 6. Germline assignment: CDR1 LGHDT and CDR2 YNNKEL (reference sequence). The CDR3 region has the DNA TGTGCCAGCAGCCTTCAACAGGGGGTAAGCACAGATACGCAGTATTTT. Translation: CASSLQQGVSTDTQYF.

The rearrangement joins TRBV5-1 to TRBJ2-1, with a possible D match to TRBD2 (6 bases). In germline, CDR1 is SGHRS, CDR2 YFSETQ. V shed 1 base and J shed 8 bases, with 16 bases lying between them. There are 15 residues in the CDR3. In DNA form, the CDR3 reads TGCGCCAGCAGCTTGTTCTTCGGGAGTGTCGATGAGCAGTTCTTC. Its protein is CASSLFFGSVDEQFF.

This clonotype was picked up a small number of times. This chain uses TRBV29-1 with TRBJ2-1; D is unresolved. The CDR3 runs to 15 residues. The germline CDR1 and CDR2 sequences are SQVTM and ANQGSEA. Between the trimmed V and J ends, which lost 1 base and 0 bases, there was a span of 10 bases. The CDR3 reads CSVEGTTSSYNEQFF. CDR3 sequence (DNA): TGCAGCGTTGAAGGGACCACGAGCTCCTACAATGAGCAGTTCTTC.

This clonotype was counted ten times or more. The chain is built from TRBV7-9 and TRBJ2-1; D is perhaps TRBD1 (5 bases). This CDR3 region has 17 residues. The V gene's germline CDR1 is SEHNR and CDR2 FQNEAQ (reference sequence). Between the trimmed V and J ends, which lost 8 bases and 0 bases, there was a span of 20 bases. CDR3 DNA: TGTGCCAGCCCCTTAGTTCCAGGACACTCCTCCTACAATGAGCAGTTCTTC. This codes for CASPLVPGHSSYNEQFF.

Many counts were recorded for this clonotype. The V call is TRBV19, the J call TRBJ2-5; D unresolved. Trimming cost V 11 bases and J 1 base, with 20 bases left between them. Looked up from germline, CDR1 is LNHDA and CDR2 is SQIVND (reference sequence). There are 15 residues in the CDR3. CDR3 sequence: CAASSISVLQETQYF. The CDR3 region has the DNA TGTGCCGCCAGTAGTATAAGCGTACTCCAAGAGACCCAGTACTTC.